What follows is one TCR beta chain and its context. There is no known antigen for this receptor. The sample holds no much larger clone one base away, and base qualities are not on file. Peripheral blood CD8+ and CD4+ T cells from healthy donors, Susac syndrome patients and multiple sclerosis patients were profiled using high-throughput TCR beta sequencing. Treatment-naive patients with stable or active relapsing-remitting disease fulfilling revised McDonald criteria were used as multiple sclerosis controls. Bulk CD8+ and CD4+ T cells were purified magnetically by negative isolation, whereas CD8+ TEMRA cells were enriched by FACS. Blood was drawn into EDTA tubes, processed within 24 hours, and PBMCs were isolated by density gradient centrifugation. PBMCs intended for TCR sequencing were frozen in liquid nitrogen and were later thawed in a 37 degrees C water bath. A purity of at least 90% was achieved for sorted or isolated CD4+, CD8+ and CD8+ TEMRA cells.

The data are from a study of CD8 T cells in Susac syndrome (dated by TCRdb to about 2019). Notes on the research overall: Repertoire sequencing was used to test whether CD8+ T cell activation and differentiation in Susac syndrome was antigen driven. Overall study outcomes, separate from this receptor: The study acknowledged that relatively few individuals were included in the TCR sequencing and HLA analysis.

The V end loses 0 bases and the J end loses 4 bases, and a stretch of 10 bases separates them. Counted from cysteine to phenylalanine, this CDR3 has 14 amino acids. Only CDR3 DNA remains: 42 bases, in frame from the first base. In the germline V gene, CDR1 corresponds to SGHRS and CDR2 to YFSETQ. RNA was extracted using the RNeasy kit, and roughly 0.45 to 1 microgram was reverse transcribed with random hexamers. TCR beta CDR3 regions were amplified with the immunoSEQ multiplex PCR assay covering 54 Vbeta and 13 Jbeta segments. PCR amplification bias was corrected by using a synthetic template baseline for primer optimization and computational correction. The study's own analysis went as follows. Reads were assigned to V, D and J genes according to IMGT and analyzed in immunoSEQ Analyzer, with only productive sequences retained. Clonality was computed as one minus Shannon entropy normalized by log2 of the number of productive unique sequences. Public and private clones were assessed among the 100 most prevalent clones of each patient and control. Clones were defined as Susac-specific when absent from the healthy and MS cohorts, from 1052 published viral clones and from other ImmuneACCESS disease sequences. Starting from the raw public reads, TCRdb applied fastp trimming at Q25, assembled clones with MiXCR and retained in-frame beta chains. Rows merge per CDR3 protein into single entries with the most common DNA and genes. TCRdb's processing, not the study's, gives the V and J calls here. Across this sample there are nearly 200,000 distinct CDR3 sequences, with more than 90% seen only once. The ten largest account for 0.093% of the sample.

The TCR sequence derives from a human donor with multiple sclerosis. The chain is encoded by TRBV5-1 joined to TRBJ2-5; matching of 5 bases hints at TRBD2 as the D gene. The specimen sequenced was CD4+ T cells from PBMCs. In nucleotide form, the sequence is TGCGCCAGCAGCTTGGTTCCGGGGTCAGAGACCCAGTACTTC. Its amino acids are CASSLVPGSETQYF.